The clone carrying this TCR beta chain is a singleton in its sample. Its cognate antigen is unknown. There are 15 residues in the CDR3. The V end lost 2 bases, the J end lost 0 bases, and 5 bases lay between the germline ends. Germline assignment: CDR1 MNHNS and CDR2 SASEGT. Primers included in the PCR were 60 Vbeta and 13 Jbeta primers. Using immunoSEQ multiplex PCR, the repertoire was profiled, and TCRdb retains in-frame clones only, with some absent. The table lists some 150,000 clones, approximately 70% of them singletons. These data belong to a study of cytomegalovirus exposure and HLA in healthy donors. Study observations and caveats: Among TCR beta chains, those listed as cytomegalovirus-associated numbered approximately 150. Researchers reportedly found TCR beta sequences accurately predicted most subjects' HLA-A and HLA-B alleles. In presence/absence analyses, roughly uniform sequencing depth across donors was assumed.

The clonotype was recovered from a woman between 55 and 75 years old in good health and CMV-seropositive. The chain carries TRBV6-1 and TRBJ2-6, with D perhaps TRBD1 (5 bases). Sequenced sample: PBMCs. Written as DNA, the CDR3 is TGTGCCAGCAGTGAACAGGGCTCTGGGGCCAACGTCCTGACTTTC. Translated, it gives CASSEQGSGANVLTF.